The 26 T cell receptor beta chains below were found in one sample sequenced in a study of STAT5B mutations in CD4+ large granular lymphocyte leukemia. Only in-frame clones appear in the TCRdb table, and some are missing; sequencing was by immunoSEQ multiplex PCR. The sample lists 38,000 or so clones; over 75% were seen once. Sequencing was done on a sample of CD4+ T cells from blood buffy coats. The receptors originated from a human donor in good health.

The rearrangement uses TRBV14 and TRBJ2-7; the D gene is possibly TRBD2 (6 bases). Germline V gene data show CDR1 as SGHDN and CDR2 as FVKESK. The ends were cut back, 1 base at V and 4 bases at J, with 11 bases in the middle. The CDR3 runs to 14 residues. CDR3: CASSQVAGRYEQYF. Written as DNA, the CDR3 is TGTGCCAGCAGCCAAGTGGCAGGGAGGTACGAGCAGTACTTC.

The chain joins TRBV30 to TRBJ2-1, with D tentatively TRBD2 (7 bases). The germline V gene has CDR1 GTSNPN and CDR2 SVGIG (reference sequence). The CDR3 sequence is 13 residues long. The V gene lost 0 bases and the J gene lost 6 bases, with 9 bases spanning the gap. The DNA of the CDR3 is TGTGCCTGGAGTGTCGGGGGGCCCAATGAGCAGTTCTTC. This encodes CAWSVGGPNEQFF.

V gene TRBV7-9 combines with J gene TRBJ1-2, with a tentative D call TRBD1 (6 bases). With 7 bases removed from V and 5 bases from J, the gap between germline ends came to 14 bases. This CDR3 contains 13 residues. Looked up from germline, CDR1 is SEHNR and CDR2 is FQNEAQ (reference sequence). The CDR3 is CASNLGQNYGYTF. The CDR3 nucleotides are TGTGCCAGCAATCTAGGACAGAATTATGGCTACACCTTC.

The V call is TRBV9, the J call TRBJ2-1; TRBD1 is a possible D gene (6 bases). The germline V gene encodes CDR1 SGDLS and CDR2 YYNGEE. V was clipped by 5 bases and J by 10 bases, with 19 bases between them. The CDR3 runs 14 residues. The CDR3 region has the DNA TGTGCCAGCAGTCAAGGGGGATTCGGCAAGGAGCAGTTCTTC. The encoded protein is CASSQGGFGKEQFF.

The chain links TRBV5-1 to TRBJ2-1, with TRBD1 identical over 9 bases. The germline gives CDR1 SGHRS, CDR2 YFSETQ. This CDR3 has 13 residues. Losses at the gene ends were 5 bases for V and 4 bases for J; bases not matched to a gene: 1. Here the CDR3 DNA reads TGCGCCAGCAGGGGACAGGGTTACAATGAGCAGTTCTTC. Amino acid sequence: CASRGQGYNEQFF.

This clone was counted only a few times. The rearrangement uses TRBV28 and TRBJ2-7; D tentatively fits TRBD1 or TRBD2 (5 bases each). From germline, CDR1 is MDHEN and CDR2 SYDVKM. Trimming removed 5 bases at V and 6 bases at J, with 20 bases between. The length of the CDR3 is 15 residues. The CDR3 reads CASSLHPGRPSEQYF. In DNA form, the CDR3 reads TGTGCCAGCAGTCTCCACCCGGGACGCCCTAGCGAGCAGTACTTC.

The CDR3 coding sequence is TGTGCCAGCAGTTTATTGGGGGCCGGATCTGAAAAACTGTTTTTT. Encoded protein: CASSLLGAGSEKLFF. V and J are TRBV28 and TRBJ1-4, with TRBD1 as a possible D gene (6 bases). Germline assignment: CDR1 MDHEN and CDR2 SYDVKM. V was clipped by 1 base and J by 7 bases, with 13 bases between them. CDR3 length: 15 residues. Full variable domain (outside the CDR3, taken from reference TRBV28 and TRBJ1-4): DVKVTQSSRYLVKRTGEKVFLECVQDMDHENMFWYRQDPGLGLRLIYFSYDVKMKEKGDIPEGYSVSREKKERFSLILESASTNQTSMYLCASSLLGAGSEKLFFGSGTQLSVL.

The CDR3 protein is CASRGSGEETQYF. The CDR3 DNA follows: TGCGCCAGCAGAGGTAGCGGAGAAGAGACCCAGTACTTC. The chain couples TRBV10-1 to TRBJ2-5; the D gene is possibly TRBD2 (6 bases). This CDR3 is 13 amino acids long. Germline V gene lookup returns CDR1 WNHNN and CDR2 SYGVQD (reference sequence). Trimming took 6 bases from V and 3 from J, leaving 11 bases between them.

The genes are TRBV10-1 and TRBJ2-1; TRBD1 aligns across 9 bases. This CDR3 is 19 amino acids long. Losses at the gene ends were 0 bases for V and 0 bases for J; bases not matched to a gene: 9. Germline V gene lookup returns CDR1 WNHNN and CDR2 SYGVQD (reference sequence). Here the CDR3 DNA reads TGCGCCAGCAGTGAGTCGTCGACAGGGGGAATATCCTCCTACAATGAGCAGTTCTTC. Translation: CASSESSTGGISSYNEQFF.

The CDR3 reads CASSPLPGQGKNIQYF. Written as DNA, the CDR3 is TGTGCCAGCAGCCCCCTCCCGGGACAGGGGAAAAACATTCAGTACTTC. The chain combines TRBV7-9 with TRBJ2-4; the match to TRBD1 covers 10 bases. V dropped 5 bases and J dropped 4; count of bases not matched to a gene: 8. The CDR3 spans 16 residues. From germline, CDR1 is SEHNR and CDR2 FQNEAQ (reference sequence).

CDR3 residues: CASSSGPGRASTDTQYF. The DNA for the CDR3 is TGTGCCAGTAGTAGCGGCCCTGGGCGGGCTAGCACAGATACGCAGTATTTT. The chain links TRBV19 to TRBJ2-3, with D possibly matching TRBD2 (5 bases). The CDR3 sequence is 17 residues long. Between the trimmed V and J ends, which lost 4 bases and 0 bases, there was a span of 17 bases. The germline CDR1 and CDR2 sequences are LNHDA and SQIVND (reference sequence). Combining the CDR3 with reference TRBV19 and TRBJ2-3 gives the whole variable domain DGGITQSPKYLFRKEGQNVTLSCEQNLNHDAMYWYRQDPGQGLRLIYYSQIVNDFQKGDIAEGYSVSREKKESFPLTVTSAQKNPTAFYLCASSSGPGRASTDTQYFGPGTRLTVL.

The CDR3 region has the DNA TGTGCCAGCAGGGCACAGGGGGCGTCCGGAAACACCATATATTTT. Protein product: CASRAQGASGNTIYF. The V gene is TRBV6-1, the J gene TRBJ1-3, with 9 positions matching TRBD1. Germline V lookup: CDR1 MNHNS, CDR2 SASEGT. The V gene end was trimmed by 6 bases and the J gene end by 4 bases; junction bases not matched to a gene: 7. The length of the CDR3 is 15 residues.

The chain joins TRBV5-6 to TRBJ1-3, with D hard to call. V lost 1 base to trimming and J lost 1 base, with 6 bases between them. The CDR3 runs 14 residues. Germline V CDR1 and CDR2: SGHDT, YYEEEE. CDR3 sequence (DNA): TGTGCCAGCAGCTTGCTGGGGTCTGGAAACACCATATATTTT. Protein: CASSLLGSGNTIYF. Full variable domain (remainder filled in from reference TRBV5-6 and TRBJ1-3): DAGVTQSPTHLIKTRGQQVTLRCSPKSGHDTVSWYQQALGQGPQFIFQYYEEEERQRGNFPDRFSGHQFPNYSSELNVNALLLGDSALYLCASSLLGSGNTIYFGEGSWLTVV.

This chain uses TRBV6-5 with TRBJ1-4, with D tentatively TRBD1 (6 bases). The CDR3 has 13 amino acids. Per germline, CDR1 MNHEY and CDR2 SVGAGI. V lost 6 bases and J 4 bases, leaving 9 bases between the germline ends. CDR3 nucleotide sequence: TGTGCCAGCAGACAACAGGGTAATGAAAAACTGTTTTTT. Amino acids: CASRQQGNEKLFF.

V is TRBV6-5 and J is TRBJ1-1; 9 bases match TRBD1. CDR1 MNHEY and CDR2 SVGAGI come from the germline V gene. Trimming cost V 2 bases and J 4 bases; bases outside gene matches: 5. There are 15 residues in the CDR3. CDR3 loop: CASSYQGQGRTEAFF. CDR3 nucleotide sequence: TGTGCCAGCAGTTACCAGGGACAGGGCCGCACTGAAGCTTTCTTT.

CDR3 protein: CASSPSHPGTGNTGELFF. The CDR3 DNA reads TGTGCCAGCAGCCCCTCCCACCCCGGGACGGGGAACACCGGGGAGCTGTTTTTT. The gene calls are TRBV7-2 and TRBJ2-2; possibly TRBD1 or TRBD2 for D (5 bases each). There are 18 residues in the CDR3. Trimming took off 5 bases at V and 1 base at J, with 20 bases between the two ends. CDR1 and CDR2 (germline): SGHTA, FQGNSA. Together with reference TRBV7-2 and TRBJ2-2, the CDR3 gives the full variable domain: GAGVSQSPSNKVTEKGKDVELRCDPISGHTALYWYRQSLGQGLEFLIYFQGNSAPDKSGLPSDRFSAERTGGSVSTLTIQRTQQEDSAVYLCASSPSHPGTGNTGELFFGEGSRLTVL.

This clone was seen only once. This chain's CDR3 is CASSLGDRGYNEQFF. CDR3 in DNA: TGCGCCAGCAGCCTAGGGGACAGGGGATACAATGAGCAGTTCTTC. The chain employs TRBV5-1 and TRBJ2-1; TRBD1 matches at 10 bases. Germline assignment: CDR1 SGHRS and CDR2 YFSETQ. The CDR3 contains 15 residues. Trimming took 4 bases from V and 4 from J; bases not matched to a gene: 5.

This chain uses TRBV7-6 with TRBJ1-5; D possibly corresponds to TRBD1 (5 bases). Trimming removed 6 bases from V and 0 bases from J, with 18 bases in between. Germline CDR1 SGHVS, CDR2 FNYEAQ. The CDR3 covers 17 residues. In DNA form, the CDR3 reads TGTGCCAGCAGTTCCGGGACGGCGTTCTTTAGCAATCAGCCCCAGCATTTT. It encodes CASSSGTAFFSNQPQHF.

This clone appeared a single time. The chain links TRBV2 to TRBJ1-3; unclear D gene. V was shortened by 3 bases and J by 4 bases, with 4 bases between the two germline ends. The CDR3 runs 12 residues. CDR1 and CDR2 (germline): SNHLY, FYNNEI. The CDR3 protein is CASSEDGNTIYF. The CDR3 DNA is TGTGCCAGCAGTGAGGACGGAAACACCATATATTTT.

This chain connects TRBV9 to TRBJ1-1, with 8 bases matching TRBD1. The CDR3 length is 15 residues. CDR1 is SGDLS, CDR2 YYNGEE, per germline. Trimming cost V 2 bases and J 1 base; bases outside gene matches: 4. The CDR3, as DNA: TGTGCCAGCAGCGTGCAGGGGGCAAGGAACACTGAAGCTTTCTTT. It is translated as CASSVQGARNTEAFF.

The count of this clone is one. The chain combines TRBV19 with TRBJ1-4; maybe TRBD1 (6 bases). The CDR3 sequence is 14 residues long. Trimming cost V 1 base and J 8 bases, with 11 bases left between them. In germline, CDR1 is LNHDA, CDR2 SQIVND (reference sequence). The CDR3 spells CASSIVAGEEKLFF. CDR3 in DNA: TGTGCCAGTAGTATAGTTGCAGGGGAAGAAAAACTGTTTTTT.

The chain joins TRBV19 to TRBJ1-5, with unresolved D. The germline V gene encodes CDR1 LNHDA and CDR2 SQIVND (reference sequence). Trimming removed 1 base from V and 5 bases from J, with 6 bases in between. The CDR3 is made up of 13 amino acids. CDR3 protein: CASSIGGDQPQHF. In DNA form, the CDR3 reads TGTGCCAGTAGTATAGGAGGAGATCAGCCCCAGCATTTT.

The CDR3, as DNA: TGTGCCAGCTCATCCTCGGGACAGGGATTTGAGACCCAGTACTTC. Protein product: CASSSSGQGFETQYF. The chain combines TRBV18 with TRBJ2-5; 9 nucleotides line up with TRBD1. Germline V gene lookup returns CDR1 KGHSH and CDR2 LQKENI. V shed 5 bases, J shed 5 bases, and the junction held 9 bases outside the gene matches. CDR3 size: 15 residues. Complete variable domain (other parts from reference TRBV18 and TRBJ2-5): NAGVMQNPRHLVRRRGQEARLRCSPMKGHSHVYWYRQLPEEGLKFMVYLQKENIIDESGMPKERFSAEFPKEGPSILRIQQVVRGDSAAYFCASSSSGQGFETQYFGPGTRLLVL.

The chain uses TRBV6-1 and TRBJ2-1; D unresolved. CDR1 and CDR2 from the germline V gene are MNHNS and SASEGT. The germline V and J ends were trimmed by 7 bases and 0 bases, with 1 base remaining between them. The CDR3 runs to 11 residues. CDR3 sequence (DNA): TGTGCCAGCAACTCCTACAATGAGCAGTTCTTC. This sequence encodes CASNSYNEQFF.

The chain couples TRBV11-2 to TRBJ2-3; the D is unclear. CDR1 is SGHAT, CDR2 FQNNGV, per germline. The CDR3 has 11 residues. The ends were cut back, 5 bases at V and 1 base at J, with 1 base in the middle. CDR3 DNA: TGTGCCAGCAGCCGCACAGATACGCAGTATTTT. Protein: CASSRTDTQYF.

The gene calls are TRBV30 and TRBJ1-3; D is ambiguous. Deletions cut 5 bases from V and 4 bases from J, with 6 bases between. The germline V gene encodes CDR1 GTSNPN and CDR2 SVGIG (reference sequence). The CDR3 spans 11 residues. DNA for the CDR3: TGTGCCTGGTGGAAAGGAAACACCATATATTTT. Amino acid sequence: CAWWKGNTIYF. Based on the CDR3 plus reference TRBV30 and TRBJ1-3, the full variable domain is SQTIHQWPATLVQPVGSPLSLECTVEGTSNPNLYWYRQAAGRGLQLLFYSVGIGQISSEVPQNLSASRPQDRQFILSSKKLLLSDSGFYLCAWWKGNTIYFGEGSWLTVV.